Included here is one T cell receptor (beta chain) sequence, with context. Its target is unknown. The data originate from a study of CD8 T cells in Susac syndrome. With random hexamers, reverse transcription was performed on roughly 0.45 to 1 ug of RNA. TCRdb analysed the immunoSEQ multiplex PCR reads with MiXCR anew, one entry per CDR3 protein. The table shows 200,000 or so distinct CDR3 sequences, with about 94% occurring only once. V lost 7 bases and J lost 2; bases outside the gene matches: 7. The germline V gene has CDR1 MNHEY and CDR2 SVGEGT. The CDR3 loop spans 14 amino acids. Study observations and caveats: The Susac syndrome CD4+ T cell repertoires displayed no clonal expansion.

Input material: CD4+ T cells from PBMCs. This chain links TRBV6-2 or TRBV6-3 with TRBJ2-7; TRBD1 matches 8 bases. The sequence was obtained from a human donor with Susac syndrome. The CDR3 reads CASKVPGQAYEQYF. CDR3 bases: TGTGCCAGCAAAGTCCCGGGACAGGCCTACGAGCAGTACTTC.